The 13 T cell receptor beta chains given below trace back to one sample, sequenced in a study of neurological immune-mediated disorders. TCRdb ran MiXCR on the 5' RACE reads and lists one entry per CDR3 protein. The sample shows roughly 80,000 distinct CDR3 sequences, roughly 15% of them seen only once. Specimen: PBMCs. All receptors come from a woman in her forties in good health.

This clonotype has a count of ten or more. The chain employs TRBV3-1 and TRBJ1-2; the match to TRBD1 covers 12 bases. Germline V gives CDR1 LGHDT, CDR2 YNNKEL (reference sequence). V was clipped by 3 bases and J by 7 bases; unmatched bases: 3. The CDR3 consists of 14 residues. CDR3 sequence reads: CASSQGQGARGYTF. The CDR3 DNA is TGTGCCAGCAGCCAGGGACAGGGGGCGCGTGGCTACACCTTC.

This clonotype was detected many times. The genes are TRBV27 and TRBJ2-7, with a possible D match to TRBD2 (6 bases). This CDR3 contains 13 residues. The V gene lost 2 bases and the J gene lost 4 bases, with 9 bases spanning the gap. Germline CDR1 reads MNHEY; CDR2 reads SMNVEV (reference sequence). CDR3 sequence (DNA): TGTGCCAGCAGTTTACGGGGGTGGTACGAGCAGTACTTC. Amino acid sequence: CASSLRGWYEQYF.

This clonotype was counted ten times or more. The chain uses TRBV20-1 and TRBJ2-1; D is undetermined. Trimming removed 0 bases at V and 6 bases at J, with 12 bases between. Germline-derived CDR1 and CDR2 are DFQATT and SNEGSKA (reference sequence). The CDR3 is made up of 14 amino acids. The CDR3 region is CSARDHGGPNEQFF. The CDR3 bases are TGCAGTGCTAGAGACCACGGCGGCCCCAATGAGCAGTTCTTC.

This clonotype occurred a few times. The J gene is TRBJ2-1, the V gene TRBV30, with 9 nucleotides matching TRBD2. The CDR3 extends over 14 amino acids. V shed 5 bases and J 2 bases; nucleotides not matched to a gene: 4. Germline V gene lookup returns CDR1 GTSNPN and CDR2 SVGIG (reference sequence). The CDR3 sequence is CAWARGGAYNEQFF. CDR3 nucleotides: TGTGCCTGGGCCCGCGGGGGGGCCTACAATGAGCAGTTCTTC. Filled out from reference TRBV30 and TRBJ2-1, the complete variable domain reads SQTIHQWPATLVQPVGSPLSLECTVEGTSNPNLYWYRQAAGRGLQLLFYSVGIGQISSEVPQNLSASRPQDRQFILSSKKLLLSDSGFYLCAWARGGAYNEQFFGPGTRLTVL.

CDR3 in amino acids: CASSVRSSGANVLTF. CDR3 nucleotide sequence: TGTGCCAGCAGCGTAAGGTCATCTGGGGCCAACGTCCTGACTTTC. The genes are TRBV9 and TRBJ2-6; D remains unclear. From germline, CDR1 is SGDLS and CDR2 YYNGEE. This CDR3 spans 15 amino acids. V was pared by 1 base and J by 1 base, with 6 bases between.

This clonotype appeared many times. V usage is TRBV7-2 and J usage is TRBJ2-5; the match to TRBD2 covers 7 bases. V shed 5 bases and J 5 bases; nucleotides not matched to a gene: 8. This CDR3 comprises 14 residues. The germline V gene encodes CDR1 SGHTA and CDR2 FQGNSA. CDR3 nucleotide sequence: TGTGCCAGCAGCCTCGGGACTACCTGGGAGACCCAGTACTTC. This sequence encodes CASSLGTTWETQYF.

This clonotype was found many times. This rearrangement joins TRBV20-1 to TRBJ2-5; D perhaps matches TRBD1 (6 bases). The CDR3 runs 13 residues. Germline V gene data show CDR1 as DFQATT and CDR2 as SNEGSKA (reference sequence). V lost 5 bases, J lost 1 base, and 11 bases lay in between. The CDR3 nucleotides read TGCAGTGCTGGCTTCAGGGGCCAAGAGACCCAGTACTTC. Encoded protein: CSAGFRGQETQYF.

This clonotype was recorded at least ten times. CDR3 sequence: CSADGTRAYNEQFF. The CDR3 DNA follows: TGCAGTGCTGACGGGACACGGGCCTACAATGAGCAGTTCTTC. The chain recombines TRBV20-1 with TRBJ2-1; D is perhaps TRBD1 (6 bases). The CDR3 sequence is 14 residues long. Germline V gene lookup returns CDR1 DFQATT and CDR2 SNEGSKA (reference sequence). Trimming cost V 5 bases and J 2 bases, with 13 bases left between them.

The table lists this clonotype with many counts. The chain links TRBV28 to TRBJ1-6; 9 bases fit TRBD1. Germline-derived CDR1 and CDR2 are MDHEN and SYDVKM. There are 16 residues in the CDR3. The J segment lost 6 bases and the V segment lost 3 bases, leaving 6 bases of the junction unmatched. CDR3 DNA: TGTGCCAGCAGTTTCACCGGGACAGGGCCTAATTCACCCCTCCACTTT. Its protein product is CASSFTGTGPNSPLHF.

This clonotype was found many times. The CDR3 coding sequence is TGCGCCAGCAGCCAAGATCCTAGGGGGCCGACTAATGAAAAACTGTTTTTT. Protein sequence: CASSQDPRGPTNEKLFF. V is TRBV4-3 and J is TRBJ1-4, with 7 bases that match TRBD1. The CDR3 runs to 17 residues. Germline lookup yields CDR1 LGHNA and CDR2 YSLEER. V was clipped by 0 bases and J by 2 bases; unmatched bases: 6.

Regarding this clonotype: A much larger clone sits a single nucleotide away, making a read error possible. No conserved phenylalanine or tryptophan ends this CDR3, so it is likely a read error. The CDR3 here is CASSLTGTPYTYNSPLHY. Here the CDR3 DNA reads TGCGCCAGCAGCCTTACCGGGACACCGTATACTTATAATTCACCCCTCCACTAT. J is TRBJ1-6 and V is TRBV4-1, with D maybe TRBD1 (6 bases). This CDR3 has 18 amino acids. Trimming pared 4 bases from V and 4 bases from J, leaving 20 bases between. CDR1 and CDR2 from the germline V gene are MGHRA and YSYEKL.

This clonotype has a count of ten or more. This chain joins TRBV12-3 or TRBV12-4 and TRBJ1-2; TRBD1 agrees at 9 bases. V was clipped by 7 bases and J by 8 bases; unmatched bases: 8. The CDR3 is made up of 13 amino acids. The CDR3 loop reads CASKYRGLVGYTF. The DNA for the CDR3 is TGTGCCAGCAAATACAGGGGGCTCGTAGGCTACACCTTC.

The sample holds a few counts of this clonotype. The rearrangement uses TRBV5-1 and TRBJ2-7; D perhaps matches TRBD2 (6 bases). This CDR3 spans 11 amino acids. Germline V gene lookup returns CDR1 SGHRS and CDR2 YFSETQ. Trimming left V 10 bases short and J 1 base short, with 9 bases between. CDR3 protein: CAPGVSYEQYV. DNA of the CDR3: TGCGCCCCGGGGGTTTCCTACGAGCAGTACGTC.